The 5 T cell receptor beta chains below come from one sample, sequenced in a study of T cell responses to AZD1222 COVID-19 vaccine. TCRdb's table, derived via immunoSEQ multiplex PCR, lists solely in-frame clones and lacks some. The sample has more than 150,000 clones, 87% seen once. The source was peripheral blood, collected on day 0 of MenACWY control vaccination. Receptors originate from an adult in good health.

The chain couples TRBV2 to TRBJ2-1; the match to TRBD2 covers 11 bases. Germline values: CDR1 SNHLY, CDR2 FYNNEI. J lost 2 bases, V lost 5 bases, and 2 bases had no gene match. The CDR3 runs 15 residues. CDR3 region: CASSKGLAAYNEQFF. CDR3 sequence (DNA): TGTGCCAGCAGTAAGGGACTAGCGGCCTACAATGAGCAGTTCTTC.

The chain employs TRBV5-1 and TRBJ2-5, with TRBD2 matching 10 bases. The ends lost 4 bases at V and 2 bases at J; junction bases unmatched: 2. The CDR3 has 14 amino acids. Germline V gene data show CDR1 as SGHRS and CDR2 as YFSETQ. The CDR3 DNA reads TGCGCCAGCAGCCGGACTAGCGGACAAGAGACCCAGTACTTC. It specifies CASSRTSGQETQYF.

The rearrangement joins TRBV27 to TRBJ1-2; possibly TRBD1 for D (5 bases). This CDR3 is 13 amino acids long. Per germline, CDR1 MNHEY and CDR2 SMNVEV (reference sequence). V was clipped by 3 bases and J by 6 bases, with 11 bases between them. The CDR3 DNA follows: TGTGCCAGCAGTTTTTCGGGGGAGAATGGCTACACCTTC. The encoded protein is CASSFSGENGYTF.

The chain combines TRBV4-3 with TRBJ2-1, with D perhaps TRBD2 (5 bases). The germline V gene encodes CDR1 LGHNA and CDR2 YSLEER. V was pared by 4 bases and J by 6 bases, with 22 bases between. The CDR3 extends over 17 amino acids. The CDR3 region is CASSLEGTGAGSNEQFF. Written as DNA, the CDR3 is TGCGCCAGCAGCCTAGAGGGTACGGGTGCGGGCAGCAATGAGCAGTTCTTC.

The V gene is TRBV4-3, the J gene TRBJ1-5, with D uncertain. Germline V lookup: CDR1 LGHNA, CDR2 YSLEER. The CDR3 runs 18 residues. Trimming removed 0 bases from V and 5 bases from J, with 20 bases in between. CDR3 nucleotides: TGCGCCAGCAGCCAAGATGCCCCCACAACGAGGCGATATCAGCCCCAGCATTTT. Protein product: CASSQDAPTTRRYQPQHF.